These T cell receptor beta chains were read from a single sample in a study of read filtering for tumor transcriptome and immune sequencing. TCRdb re-analysed the reads in MiXCR, keeping a single row per CDR3 protein. This table has about 57,000 distinct CDR3 sequences, 20% to 25% appearing once. The sequenced sample was a population of CD138-negative cells sorted from bone marrow. The receptors shown here come from a donor at least 40 years old with multiple myeloma. Both conserved end residues are part of each CDR3. The order of the fields is V gene, clone size, D gene, J gene, CDR3 DNA, CDR3 protein. D genes are given only for firm matches. Only part of the rows carry a size: once, few, many, or a class if the clone is expanded.

TRBV29-1,many,.,TRBJ2-1,TGCAGCGTTGAAGAGATGATAGGCAATGAGCAGTTCTTC,CSVEEMIGNEQFF
TRBV20-1,many,TRBD2,TRBJ2-1,TGCAGTGCTCCTTCTAGCGGGAGGGCTAACAATGAGCAGTTCTTC,CSAPSSGRANNEQFF
TRBV7-9,.,TRBD1,TRBJ2-7,TGTGCCAGCAGCAATACTCGGCCGACAGGGACCTACGAGCAGTACTTC,CASSNTRPTGTYEQYF
TRBV29-1,many,TRBD1,TRBJ2-7,TGCAGCGCACCGGGACAGGGAGCCTACGAGCAGTACTTC,CSAPGQGAYEQYF
TRBV3-1,many,.,TRBJ2-1,TGTGCCAGCAGCCAGGCAAACGTTGGTGTTTCTAAGCAGTTCTTC,CASSQANVGVSKQFF
TRBV23-1,medium-sized,.,TRBJ2-1,TGCGCCAGCAGTCAATCATCCGCTCTTAGCAATGAGCAGTTCTTC,CASSQSSALSNEQFF
TRBV4-1,.,TRBD2,TRBJ2-7,TGCGCCAGCAGCGGGCCGGGACTAGTGAGGCAGTACTTC,CASSGPGLVRQYF
TRBV4-2,.,TRBD2,TRBJ2-4,TGTGCCAGCAGCCCCCGTGGGGGGGATGGAGGCAAAAACATTCAGTACTTC,CASSPRGGDGGKNIQYF
TRBV7-9,few,TRBD1,TRBJ1-2,TGTGCCAGCAGCCCAGGGGGCAGCTATGGCTACACCTTC,CASSPGGSYGYTF
TRBV11-2,many,.,TRBJ2-5,TGTGCCAGCAGCACTCGACAACTCAAAGAGACCCAGTACTTC,CASSTRQLKETQYF
TRBV2,few,.,TRBJ1-2,TGTGCCAGCACTAGGGAGACTAACTATGGCTACACCTTC,CASTRETNYGYTF
TRBV7-2,.,.,TRBJ1-1,TGTGCCAGCAGCCGATCAGTGAACACTGAAGCTTTCTTT,CASSRSVNTEAFF
TRBV19,.,TRBD1,TRBJ1-1,TGTGCCAGAAACAGGGGAGAGAGCACTGAAGCTTTCTTT,CARNRGESTEAFF
TRBV28,many,TRBD1,TRBJ2-7,TGTGCCAGCAGCCCTACGACAGGGGGCCTCTACGAGCAGTACTTC,CASSPTTGGLYEQYF
TRBV12-3/TRBV12-4,.,TRBD1,TRBJ1-5,TGTGCCAGCAGTCTTATGACAGGGAGTGGCAATCAGCCCCAGCATTTT,CASSLMTGSGNQPQHF
TRBV28,few,.,TRBJ1-2,TGTGCCAGCAGTGGAGGGTATGGCTACACCTTC,CASSGGYGYTF
TRBV29-1,many,.,TRBJ1-2,TGCAGCGTTGGGGCCTTTAACTATGGCTACACCTTC,CSVGAFNYGYTF
TRBV28,many,.,TRBJ1-1,TGTGCCAGCAGTTTCGGGATTGAAGCTTTCTTT,CASSFGIEAFF
TRBV11-2,few,TRBD1,TRBJ2-7,TGTGCCAGCAGCACGCGGACAGGGATATTGGACGAGCAGTACTTC,CASSTRTGILDEQYF
TRBV11-2,few,.,TRBJ2-7,TGTGCCAGCAGCACCGGAGCCTACGAGCAGTACTTC,CASSTGAYEQYF
TRBV6-6,many,.,TRBJ2-3,TGTGCCAGCAGTCCATCGCAGAATACGCAGTATTTT,CASSPSQNTQYF
TRBV4-1,few,.,TRBJ2-3,TGCGCCAGCAGCCAAGACCCGGGGCGTCGAGATACGCAGTATTTT,CASSQDPGRRDTQYF
TRBV5-1,many,.,TRBJ2-3,TGCGCCAGCAGCTCGTCCGGGACTCTCTTTGATACGCAGTATTTT,CASSSSGTLFDTQYF
TRBV27,many,TRBD1,TRBJ2-1,TGTGCCACGGGACAGTGGACCAATGAGCAGTTCTTC,CATGQWTNEQFF
TRBV7-2,many,TRBD2,TRBJ2-1,TGTGCCAGCAGCCTCCCCTCTAGCGGGCTCTCCTACAATGAGCAGTTCTTC,CASSLPSSGLSYNEQFF
TRBV20-1,many,.,TRBJ2-7,TGCAGTGCTAGGTCAGGGATTTACGAGCAGTACTTC,CSARSGIYEQYF
TRBV3-1,few,TRBD1,TRBJ1-5,TGTGCCAGCAGCCTACCGGGACAGGGAGGTCAGCCCCAGCATTTT,CASSLPGQGGQPQHF
TRBV20-1,many,.,TRBJ2-5,TGCAGTGCCGTCTGGGCAGATCAAGAGACCCAGTACTTC,CSAVWADQETQYF
TRBV9,.,.,TRBJ1-3,TGTGCCAGCAGCGTAGCCCCTGTAGCTGGGACTGGAGACACCATATATTTT,CASSVAPVAGTGDTIYF
TRBV28,many,.,TRBJ1-1,TGTGCCAGCACCTCACAATCGGGACAACCGAACACTGAAGCTTTCTTT,CASTSQSGQPNTEAFF
TRBV10-3,many,TRBD1,TRBJ1-1,TGTGCCATCAGTCCATCGGGACAGGGGAACACTGAAGCTTTCTTT,CAISPSGQGNTEAFF
TRBV29-1,many,TRBD2,TRBJ2-1,TGCAGCGTCCGAGAGTGGGACTACGGACCCAATGAGCAGTTCTTC,CSVREWDYGPNEQFF
TRBV6-6,many,TRBD1,TRBJ1-1,TGTGCCAGCAGTTACTTTGGGACAGGGGGCACTGAAGCTTTCTTT,CASSYFGTGGTEAFF
TRBV27,many,.,TRBJ1-1,TGTGCCAGCAGTTTAACATTGAACACTGAAGCTTTCTTT,CASSLTLNTEAFF
TRBV11-3,medium-sized,TRBD1,TRBJ2-7,TGTGCCAGCAGCTTTGGGACAGGGGACTTGGAGCAGTACTTC,CASSFGTGDLEQYF
TRBV28,many,TRBD1,TRBJ2-1,TGTGCCAGCAGTGGACAGGGGGTAAACAATGAGCAGTTCTTC,CASSGQGVNNEQFF
TRBV5-1,many,.,TRBJ1-3,TGCGCCAGCAGCTTCCCTGGAAACACCATATATTTT,CASSFPGNTIYF
TRBV20-1,.,.,TRBJ1-5,TGCAGTGCTAGAAAGTCTGGGGGGAGCAATCAGCCCCAGCGTTTT,CSARKSGGSNQPQRF
TRBV4-1,many,.,TRBJ1-4,TGCGCCAGCAGCCAAGATCTGACAACTTCTTTTGCAACTAATGAAAAACTGTTTTTT,CASSQDLTTSFATNEKLFF
TRBV5-1,.,.,TRBJ1-4,TGCGCCAGCAGCTCCTCAGGGTTTACAGGGGAAAAACTGTTTTTT,CASSSSGFTGEKLFF
TRBV19,.,.,TRBJ2-1,TGTGCCAGTAGTATCAGGTACACAACCTACCATGAGCAGTTCTTC,CASSIRYTTYHEQFF
TRBV19,few,.,TRBJ1-1,TGTGCCAGTAGTATAGGCGGACGGGCAGGATTT,CASSIGGRAGF
TRBV20-1,many,.,TRBJ2-1,TGCAGTCCCCTGGTGGCGGGAAGCTCCTACAATGAGCAGTTCTTC,CSPLVAGSSYNEQFF
TRBV3-1,many,.,TRBJ1-1,TGTGCCAGCAGCCAAAGATATAGAGATGAAGCTTTCTTT,CASSQRYRDEAFF
TRBV29-1,many,.,TRBJ2-2,TGCAGCGTTGCAGGGCGTGCGAACACCGGGGAGCTGTTTTTT,CSVAGRANTGELFF